A selection of T cell receptor beta chains follows, all from one sample in a study of CD8 T cells in ankylosing spondylitis. TCRdb re-called the 5' RACE reads with MiXCR, one entry per CDR3 protein. The sample records around 250,000 distinct CDR3 sequences, more than 15% being singletons. The specimen was blood, either unsorted or a sorted T cell fraction (not recorded which). The receptor source for this set is a male donor with ankylosing spondylitis or in good health (not recorded which). Both conserved end residues are part of each CDR3. D genes are given only for firm matches. Clone size is stated in some rows and not others, as once, few, many or a class when expanded.

D	V	size	J	DNA	CDR3
NA	TRBV29-1	NA	TRBJ2-5	TGCAGCTCGAACAGCCGGGACCATCAAGAGACCCAGTACTTC	CSSNSRDHQETQYF
NA	TRBV5-1	few	TRBJ2-7	TGCGCCAGCACATATTCCGGGAGATCCTACGAGCAGTACTTC	CASTYSGRSYEQYF
NA	TRBV4-1	NA	TRBJ1-6	TGCGCCAGCAGCTCCCTAAGAACAGGGATCTCCTATAATTCACCCCTCCACTTT	CASSSLRTGISYNSPLHF
NA	TRBV21-1	NA	TRBJ2-1	TGTGCCAGCAGCAAAGCGAAGCGGGAGTTCTCCTACAATGAGCAGTTCTTC	CASSKAKREFSYNEQFF
NA	TRBV28	NA	TRBJ2-3	TGTGCCAGCACGTCCGGGGGAGATACGCAGTATTTT	CASTSGGDTQYF
TRBD1	TRBV5-1	few	TRBJ1-1	TGCGCCAGCAGCGCCGGACAGGGGGCCAGGGTTGAAGCTTTCTTT	CASSAGQGARVEAFF
TRBD2	TRBV3-1	NA	TRBJ2-1	TGTGCCAGCCGGCCCGGACTAGTTGGGACGAATGAGCAGTTCTTC	CASRPGLVGTNEQFF
NA	TRBV4-1	NA	TRBJ2-7	TGCGCCAGCAGCCCGTACCGAGAGGTATACGAGCAGTACTTC	CASSPYREVYEQYF
TRBD2	TRBV30	NA	TRBJ2-1	TGTGCCTGGAGTGTAGGACTAGTCGGCCCGCTAGGTGAGCAGTTCTTC	CAWSVGLVGPLGEQFF
NA	TRBV7-2	few	TRBJ1-5	TGTGCCAGCAGCTTAATCGGCAGCAATCAGCCCCAGCATTTT	CASSLIGSNQPQHF
TRBD1	TRBV4-2	few	TRBJ2-7	TGTGCCAGCAGCCAAGGGCGGGACAGGGGGTTCTACGAGCAGTACTTC	CASSQGRDRGFYEQYF
TRBD1	TRBV7-3	many	TRBJ2-3	TGTGCCAGCAGCTCCACAGGGGCAGATACGCAGTATTTT	CASSSTGADTQYF
NA	TRBV12-3/TRBV12-4	few	TRBJ2-2	TGTGCCAGCAGTTCGCTAGCCGGGGAGCTGTTTTTT	CASSSLAGELFF
NA	TRBV4-2	NA	TRBJ2-1	TGTGCCAGCAGCCGCCCAGGGGTACGTGCGGACAATGAGCAGTTCTTC	CASSRPGVRADNEQFF
TRBD2	TRBV29-1	few	TRBJ2-2	TGCAGCGTTGAAGCCCCGACTAGCGGGAGGGATGGCGGGGAGCTGTTTTTT	CSVEAPTSGRDGGELFF
NA	TRBV14	many	TRBJ2-3	TGTGCCAGCAGCCAAGATCCGGGAGTGGCCACAGATACGCAGTATTTT	CASSQDPGVATDTQYF
TRBD1	TRBV4-3	few	TRBJ2-4	TGCGCCAGCAGCCCGACAGGGGGCGCGGACATTCAGTACTTC	CASSPTGGADIQYF
NA	TRBV5-5	NA	TRBJ2-4	TGTGCCAGCAGCTTGGGGAGGGACACGTTCCACATTCAGTACTTC	CASSLGRDTFHIQYF
NA	TRBV29-1	many	TRBJ1-3	TGCAGCGTTCGAGGAAGAAACACCATATATTTT	CSVRGRNTIYF
TRBD2	TRBV20-1	NA	TRBJ2-1	TGCAGTGCTAGAAACGGGACTAGCGGGATGCTGGGTGAGCAGTTCTTC	CSARNGTSGMLGEQFF
NA	TRBV7-8	many	TRBJ2-1	TGTGCCAGCAGCTTAGTAGGGGATTCAGGGAATGAGCAGTTCTTC	CASSLVGDSGNEQFF
NA	TRBV10-1	once	TRBJ2-3	TGCGCCAGCAGTGAACCGGGAAAGACAGATACGCAGTATTTT	CASSEPGKTDTQYF
NA	TRBV6-5	NA	TRBJ2-1	TGTGCCAGCAGTTACTCTGCTGGGGGGCCAGAGCGTAATGAGCAGTTCTTC	CASSYSAGGPERNEQFF
TRBD1	TRBV28	few	TRBJ2-1	TGTGCCAGCAGCCTTTGGACAGGGGGCGGAAATGAGCAGTTCTTC	CASSLWTGGGNEQFF
TRBD2	TRBV9	NA	TRBJ2-5	TGTGCCAGCAGTACTAGCGGGAGGGCCCAAGAGACCCAGTACTTC	CASSTSGRAQETQYF
NA	TRBV9	NA	TRBJ2-2	TGTGCCAGCAGCGTCGGCCCCCCCAGGGACGCAACCGGGGAGCTGTTTTTT	CASSVGPPRDATGELFF
TRBD2	TRBV3-1	NA	TRBJ2-1	TGTGCCAGCAGCCAAGGGGGTAGCGGGGTGCCCTACAATGAGCAGTTCTTC	CASSQGGSGVPYNEQFF
TRBD2	TRBV20-1	few	TRBJ2-5	TGCAGTGCTAGGACTAGCGGGAGAGAAGAAGAGACCCAGTACTTC	CSARTSGREEETQYF
TRBD2	TRBV6-5	many	TRBJ2-1	TGTGCCAGCAGTTACTCGTGGACTAGCGGGAACCCTGAGCAGTTCTTC	CASSYSWTSGNPEQFF
TRBD1	TRBV3-1	NA	TRBJ1-4	TGTGCCAGCAGCCAAGACCGGGACAGCTATGAAAAACTGTTTTTT	CASSQDRDSYEKLFF
NA	TRBV3-1	NA	TRBJ2-5	TGTGCCAGCAGCCAAGAAAGGCCCGGTTCCGGCGTCTTCGAGACCCAGTACTTC	CASSQERPGSGVFETQYF
TRBD1	TRBV29-1	few	TRBJ1-1	TGCAGCGTTGAAGTGACGGGAGGCAGGGGGATTGAAGCTTTCTTT	CSVEVTGGRGIEAFF
TRBD2	TRBV6-1	many	TRBJ2-2	TGTGCCAGCCGACGGGAATGGCTAGCGGATAACACCGGGGAGCTGTTTTTT	CASRREWLADNTGELFF
NA	TRBV7-9	NA	TRBJ2-3	TGTGCCAGCAGCTTAGGGCCCCCCTCGGAAAGAACAGATACGCAGTATTTT	CASSLGPPSERTDTQYF
TRBD2	TRBV24-1	few	TRBJ2-3	TGTGCCACCAGTGATCCTAGCGGGAGCGGCACAGATACGCAGTATTTT	CATSDPSGSGTDTQYF
TRBD1	TRBV29-1	many	TRBJ2-5	TGCAGCGTTGAAGTTTCAATATCCGGACAGGGTCAAGAGACCCAGTACTTC	CSVEVSISGQGQETQYF